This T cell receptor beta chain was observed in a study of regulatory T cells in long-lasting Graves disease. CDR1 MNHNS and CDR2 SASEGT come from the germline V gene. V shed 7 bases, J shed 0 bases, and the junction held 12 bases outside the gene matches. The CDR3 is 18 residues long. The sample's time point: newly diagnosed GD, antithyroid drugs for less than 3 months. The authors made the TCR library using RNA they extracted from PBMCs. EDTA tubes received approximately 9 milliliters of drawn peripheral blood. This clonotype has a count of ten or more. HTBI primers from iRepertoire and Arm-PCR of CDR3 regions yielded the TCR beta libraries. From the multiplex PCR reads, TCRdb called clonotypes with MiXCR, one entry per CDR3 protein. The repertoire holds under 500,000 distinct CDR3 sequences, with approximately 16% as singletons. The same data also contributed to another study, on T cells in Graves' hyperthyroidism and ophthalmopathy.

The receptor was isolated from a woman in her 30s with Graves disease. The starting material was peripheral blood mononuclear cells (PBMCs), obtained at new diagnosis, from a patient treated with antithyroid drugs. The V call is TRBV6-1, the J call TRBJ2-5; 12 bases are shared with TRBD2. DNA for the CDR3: TGTGCCAGCAACAACATCGGGACTAGCGGGCTCTACCAAGAGACCCAGTACTTC. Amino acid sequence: CASNNIGTSGLYQETQYF.